A selection of T cell receptor beta chains follows, all from one sample in a study of CD8 T cells in Susac syndrome. TCRdb re-called the immunoSEQ multiplex PCR reads with MiXCR, one entry per CDR3 protein. This table holds under 110,000 distinct CDR3 sequences, around 94% found once. The sample taken for sequencing was CD8+ T cells from PBMCs. Receptor source: a human donor with Susac syndrome. Each CDR3 is given with its conserved first and last residue. The D gene is left open where the match is weak. Size values are once, few and many counts, or a class for expanded clones, and some rows have none.

j_call	clone_size	v_call	d_call	cdr3_aa	cdr3_nt
TRBJ2-1	-	TRBV6-2/TRBV6-3	TRBD2	CASLLAGSYNEQFF	TGTGCCAGCCTCCTAGCGGGGTCTTACAATGAGCAGTTCTTC
TRBJ1-4	-	TRBV5-6	-	CASRPAGGVEKLFF	TGTGCCAGCAGGCCCGCGGGGGGAGTTGAAAAACTGTTTTTT
TRBJ2-3	-	TRBV4-1	-	CASSQEPGDLRVRDTQYF	TGCGCCAGCAGCCAAGAACCTGGAGATCTGAGGGTCCGAGATACGCAGTATTTT
TRBJ2-7	-	TRBV7-9	TRBD1	CASSGDSQGPYEQYF	TGTGCCAGCAGCGGGGACAGTCAGGGGCCCTACGAGCAGTACTTC
TRBJ1-5	once	TRBV7-8	-	CASRGQGGDQPQHF	TGTGCCAGCAGAGGGCAGGGCGGTGACCAGCCCCAGCATTTT
TRBJ2-7	-	TRBV5-6	-	CASSSGVSNYEQYF	TGTGCCAGCAGCTCCGGGGTCTCGAACTACGAGCAGTACTTC
TRBJ2-5	-	TRBV12-5	-	CASATVPDSQETQYF	TGTGCTAGTGCCACCGTTCCGGACAGTCAAGAGACCCAGTACTTC
TRBJ1-5	-	TRBV7-9	-	CASSGEQALGQPQHF	TGTGCCAGCAGCGGGGAACAGGCGCTCGGCCAGCCCCAGCATTTT
TRBJ2-7	-	TRBV20-1	-	CSARDLTGQSYEQYF	TGCAGTGCTAGAGACCTGACCGGACAGTCGTACGAGCAGTACTTC
TRBJ1-2	-	TRBV12-3/TRBV12-4	TRBD1	CASSFGQGANGYTF	TGTGCCAGCAGTTTCGGACAGGGTGCGAATGGCTACACCTTC
TRBJ2-7	-	TRBV5-1	TRBD2	CASSSERGILYEQYF	TGCGCCAGCAGCTCGGAGCGGGGCATACTCTACGAGCAGTACTTC